This T cell receptor (beta chain) appears in the sequencing data of a study of type 1 and type 2 diabetes patients. The overall study: Magnetic bead positive selection isolated CD4+ or CD8+ T cells from PBMCs.

Genomic DNA was the PCR template. Amplification of the beta chain CDR3 used 30 forward and 13 reverse multiplex primers. MiXCR, run by TCRdb on the multiplex PCR reads, gives a single entry per CDR3 protein. The sample lists about 270,000 distinct CDR3 sequences; 47% were seen once. The V segment lost 8 bases and the J segment 10 bases; nucleotides outside the gene matches: 10. Germline V gene sequence: CDR1 LNHDA, CDR2 SQIVND (reference sequence). The CDR3 length is 13 residues. Note on this clonotype: Its specificity is not known.

Study-level findings and limits: In CD4+ and CD8+ T cells, type 2 diabetes diversity exceeded type 1. Type 2 diabetes and control V and J usage correlated highly, 0.75 to 0.98.

Sequencing input: peripheral blood mononuclear cells (PBMCs). The sequence derives from a man aged 18-30 years with type 2 diabetes. V is TRBV19 and J is TRBJ2-1; 8 nucleotides match TRBD2. The CDR3 DNA sequence: TGTGCCAGTGGGGCGGGAGGTGTAATGGAGCAGTTCTTC. This gives the protein CASGAGGVMEQFF.